This T cell receptor beta chain emerged from a study of T cell clonality in common variable immunodeficiency. Trimming took off 5 bases at V and 0 bases at J, with 8 bases between the two ends. Germline values: CDR1 KGHSH, CDR2 LQKENI. The CDR3 loop spans 14 amino acids. Blood samples were heparinized, roughly 5 to 9 ml per donor. Sequencing was performed with immunoSEQ multiplex PCR; in TCRdb, only in-frame clones are kept and a portion is missing. The data show approximately 57,000 clones, with none appearing a single time. This clone was seen ten or more times. The CDR3 is cut off 3 residues early in the read; its end comes from the germline J gene.

This receptor was identified in a person aged 18 to 70 in good health. The chain joins TRBV18 to TRBJ1-5, with a tentative D call TRBD1 (6 bases). What was sequenced was peripheral blood mononuclear cells. The CDR3 sequence: CASSSGDSNQPQHF. The sequenced CDR3 bases are TGTGCCAGCTCATCAGGGGATAGCAATCAGCCC.